This TCR beta chain stems from a study of cytomegalovirus exposure and HLA in healthy donors (dated by TCRdb to the late 2010s). Concerning the study at large: An earlier analysis of roughly 570 of the donors reported 276 Gb of sequence data and 95 million to 130 million unique TCR beta sequences obtained from roughly 180 million T cells. About five DR-DQ haplotypes were treated as single units for association and clustering because of strong linkage in the cohort. Roughly 300 gigabases of sequencing data and 70 million to 100 million unique TCR sequences made up an early release that covered several hundred HLA-typed donors. To predict cytomegalovirus infection status, the study combined high-throughput TCR immunosequencing, statistical association of individual TCRs with disease status, and machine learning. Donor age, sex, ethnicity and CMV serostatus were compiled together with the repertoire data. Genome-wide SNP genotypes for about 55% of the 666 donors were used in a later genetic analysis, which treated that subset as a discovery cohort. To study patterns of TCR occurrence, a later analysis re-analyzed previously published TCR beta repertoires from 650 to 750 donors and added high-resolution HLA genotyping. The number of typed donors differed by locus: about 620-640 for A, B, C, DRB1 and DQB1; approximately 520 for DQA1; approximately 610 for DPA1; and about 450 for DPB1. Among the roughly 390 genotyped donors, more than 70% belonged to the genetic ancestry cluster associated with self-reported Caucasian donors. Across approximately 420 genotyped donors of the cohort, an average of about 250,000 unique TCR beta nucleotide sequences per donor were sequenced, and roughly a sixth of those sequences were non-productive. Rather than drawing on any new phenotypic data, the later analysis identified candidate immune exposures from TCR beta sequences and the way those sequences occurred across donors. The study used immunosequencing to profile the T cell repertoires of approximately 630 subjects and linked those repertoires to cytomegalovirus serostatus. Class I and class II HLA loci were covered by the typing at four-digit resolution. All discovery cohort repertoires had been generated using a single sequencing platform. The study aimed to test whether cataloging public T cell receptors could reveal signatures of past pathogen exposure. A separate validation cohort of roughly 130 different subjects was used in addition to the 666-subject first cohort. An earlier analysis of approximately 640 of the donors applied high-throughput TCR beta sequencing to assess whether each TCR beta V gene segment acted as functional or pseudogenic.

The cohort was made up of approximately 670 healthy bone marrow donors. At the time of sampling, all cohort members were nominally healthy, though unrecorded immune exposures were likely present. The donor was CMV seronegative and was included in the group of several hundred seronegative cohort members. Every donor gave a peripheral blood sample, and the peripheral blood mononuclear cells from that sample were used for TCR beta sequencing. Genomic DNA was extracted from the blood cell samples with the Qiagen DNeasy Blood Extraction Kit. Library prep was done by the immunoSEQ multiplex PCR assay. For the multiplex PCR, a mixture combining 60 forward primers for TCR Vbeta segments and 13 reverse primers for TCR Jbeta segments was used. The CDR3 region of rearranged TCR beta genes was amplified from genomic DNA by a multiplex PCR assay. Amplified TCR beta libraries were sequenced as 87-base-pair reads on the Illumina HiSeq System. Per the original workflow: A later analysis counted some 80 million unique TCR beta chains across the 650 to 700 repertoires, and roughly 10 million of these chains were shared by at least two donors. Raw reads were error-corrected and collapsed into unique sequences by a nearest-neighbor algorithm in which closely related sequences were merged to remove PCR and sequencing errors. CDR3 sequences were aligned to IMGT reference sequences to assign V, D and J gene segments. For a sequence to be retained, a match of at least six nucleotides to both a V gene segment and a J gene segment was required. Rearrangements were classified as productive when the CDR3 lacked stop codons and remained in frame with V and J, and all other rearrangements were classified as non-productive. Following IMGT convention, CDR3 was defined as the stretch from the second conserved V-encoded cysteine up to the conserved J-encoded phenylalanine. The earlier analysis of about 500 of the donors excluded sequences that lacked an unambiguous match to a single V gene segment. An earlier analysis of 587 of the donors classified V segments as functional when productive rearrangements were above 56.7% and as segregating when the standard deviation between donors was above 5%. A statistical classification framework was developed to diagnose cytomegalovirus status using the catalog of TCR beta chain sequences. In a later analysis, TCR nucleotide sequences were compared against IMGT/GENE-DB human TR gene sequences so that V and J genes could be assigned. The TCRdist pipeline was used in a later analysis to assign CDR3 sequences and most-parsimonious VDJ recombination scenarios. In a later analysis, each TCR beta chain was defined by its CDR3 amino acid sequence together with its V-gene family, and reads lacking a unique V-gene family were excluded. As a way to deal with suspected cross-contamination and a sequencing artifact, a later analysis dropped 640 or so nucleotide sequences that were highly shared and had low generation probability. In a later analysis, a clonal expansion index for each public chain was calculated from normalized within-repertoire ranks of inferred template counts. Generation probabilities in a later analysis came from a VDJ recombination model fitted to out-of-frame rearrangements, and those results were checked against IGoR. In a later analysis, hypergeometric tests were used to score TCR-TCR, TCR-HLA and TCR-CMV co-occurrence, with a repertoire-size bias correction applied to TCR pairs. To estimate false discovery rates, a later analysis permuted the HLA or CMV assignments 20 times. In a later analysis, co-occurring TCRs were grouped using DBSCAN, with TCRdist sequence similarity added in when clustering inside HLA-allele-positive subsets. Co-occurrence clustering excluded repertoires with fewer than 30,000 or more than 120,000 public chains, plus five with anomalous nucleotide sharing. TCRdb took over this immuneACCESS table, retaining in-frame rearrangements with V and J assigned. Such tables are incomplete; in checked studies, under half of the missing clones stem from an unresolved V gene, and the remainder is unexplained. V and J calls and clone size follow that table, whereas D and trimming were derived from the DNA. The sample table records about 81,000 clones; approximately 90% of these occur just once. The ten largest clones take up approximately 2.3% of the sample.

Results the study describes overall, beyond this receptor: When HLA alleles, especially DR and DQ, strongly co-occurred, TCR associations were difficult to assign to individual alleles. A cluster of highly shared sequence variants was judged likely to be a technical artifact of the sequencing pipeline. It was suggested by the authors that the approach could potentially be generalized to other disease states and immunological phenotypes. HLA typing was unavailable for some donors at each locus, so association tests used only the typed subset. Broadly in line with IMGT annotations, most TCR beta V segments showed up in productive rearrangements about 90% or about 30% of the time in an earlier analysis of 450 to 750 of the donors. Most TCR sequences were seen in very few donors, while some public TCRs were found in many individuals. Roughly uniform sequencing depth across donors was assumed in presence/absence analyses, although this assumption may not hold. The classifier was reported to diagnose cytomegalovirus status with high specificity and sensitivity in both the original cohort and the validation cohort. In a later genetic analysis, fewer N-insertions in productive TCRs were reported among donors in an Asian-associated ancestry cluster than the approximately 630-donor mean. V-gene and J-gene trimming of TCR beta chains was associated with a missense DCLRE1C variant in a later genetic analysis, and the association was replicated in an independent cohort. According to a later analysis, most CMV-associated TCR beta chains appeared to be HLA-restricted, and the HLA associations seemed to be driven largely by CMV exposure. In a later analysis, TCR association rates were found to vary across HLA loci, with the most associated TCRs seen for DRB1 alleles and the fewest for HLA-C alleles. For the cohort, immune exposure information was limited to CMV serostatus. In this cohort, only TCR beta chains were sequenced, and detectable features were limited by the absence of alpha or paired-chain data. Several of the top co-occurrence clusters appeared to be linked to parvovirus B19, influenza, CMV and Epstein-Barr virus, according to a later analysis. In vitro tests confirmed that a few of the cytomegalovirus-associated TCR beta chains recognize cytomegalovirus antigens. Because counts were too low, 15 to 20 rarely observed V segments, including chromosome 9 orphons, were left out of the earlier analysis of about 620 of the donors. In a later analysis, HLA-associated TCR beta chains showed more clonal expansion and lower generation probabilities than non-associated chains that were equally common. A total of 164 TCR beta chains were listed by the study as associated with cytomegalovirus. Correlated functional status among segregating V segments might be attributable to linkage disequilibrium, but an unknown experimental factor could not be ruled out. At a false discovery rate of 0.05, a later analysis linked some 17,000 TCR beta sequences to specific HLA alleles. A further reported finding was that TCR beta sequences accurately predicted the HLA-A and HLA-B alleles for most subjects in the first cohort. The 87-base-pair reads could not distinguish some IMGT-functional V segments, including TRBV6-2 and TRBV6-3, so those segments were excluded.

Remarks on this clone: The antigen it recognizes is unknown. No quality values exist for individual bases; no much larger clone is one base distant.

The V end loses 3 bases and the J end loses 3 bases, and a stretch of 18 bases separates them. For CDR1 and CDR2, the germline V gene lists SGHRS and YFSETQ. CDR3 length: 16 amino acids, cysteine to phenylalanine. The only DNA kept is the CDR3, 48 bases in frame from the first base. The sequenced sample consisted of PBMCs. This clonotype originated in a man between 18 and 29 years old in good health and CMV-seronegative. The chain joins TRBV5-1 to TRBJ1-2; the D gene is possibly TRBD1, with 6 bases matching. DNA sequence: TGCGCCAGCAGCTGGATCAGGGGTTCTTTAGACTATGGCTACACCTTC. This sequence encodes CASSWIRGSLDYGYTF.